This TCR beta chain was observed in a study of cytomegalovirus exposure and HLA in healthy donors (dated by TCRdb to 2015 to 2018). Regarding the complete study: A later analysis indicated that the roughly 130 validation repertoires were generated on the platform also employed for the approximately 700 repertoires of the first cohort. The study aimed to test whether cataloging public T cell receptors could reveal signatures of past pathogen exposure. A separate validation cohort of over 95 different subjects was used in addition to the roughly 670-subject first cohort. To predict cytomegalovirus infection status, the study brought together high-throughput TCR immunosequencing, statistical association of individual TCRs with disease status, and machine learning.

Study-level results and caveats: A later analysis found that TCRs clustered in the first cohort also tended to co-occur in the 95 to 150 validation repertoires, with just under 95% of cluster scores above 0. The classifier was reported to diagnose cytomegalovirus status with high specificity and sensitivity in both the original and validation cohorts. The authors suggested that the approach could potentially be extended to other disease states and immunological phenotypes. A later analysis had no HLA typing for the validation cohort, so co-occurrence there was scored across all 110 or so repertoires. A total of 150 to 200 TCR beta chains were listed by the study as associated with cytomegalovirus. In vitro tests confirmed that three of the cytomegalovirus-associated TCR beta chains recognize cytomegalovirus antigens. Across donors, most TCR sequences were observed very rarely, whereas some public TCRs were present in many individuals.

This clone was counted many times. The antigen it recognizes is unknown. Nothing much larger sits one base from this clone, and base qualities are not available. The donors were included in the validation cohort of around 120 subjects, a group kept apart from the approximately 700-subject first cohort. The germline V gene gives CDR1 as SNHLY and CDR2 as FYNNEI. Reading from cysteine to phenylalanine, the CDR3 counts 15 amino acids. The only DNA kept is the CDR3, 45 bases in frame from the first base. V is cut back by 6 bases and J by 6 bases, with 9 bases in the junction unmatched. The library came from the immunoSEQ multiplex PCR assay. The original methods were these. A statistical classification framework was developed to diagnose cytomegalovirus status using the catalog of TCR beta chain sequences. The source is immuneACCESS, and TCRdb retained only in-frame sequences with V and J called. Part of the clones is not carried over; for the studies checked, unresolved V genes explain less than half of this, and the remainder is unexplained. V, J and clone size are those of that table, while D and trimming were read from the DNA. This sample has over 150,000 clones in its table, and roughly nine tenths of those were observed once. The ten top clones hold around 3% of the sample.

This chain joins TRBV2 to TRBJ2-3; 10 junctional bases match TRBD2. Sequenced sample: PBMCs. The TCR comes from a woman aged 18 to 35 in good health and CMV-seropositive. The nucleotide sequence is given as TGTGCCAGCAGGCTCTTAGCGGGGGGAACCGATACGCAGTATTTT. Its translation reads: CASRLLAGGTDTQYF.